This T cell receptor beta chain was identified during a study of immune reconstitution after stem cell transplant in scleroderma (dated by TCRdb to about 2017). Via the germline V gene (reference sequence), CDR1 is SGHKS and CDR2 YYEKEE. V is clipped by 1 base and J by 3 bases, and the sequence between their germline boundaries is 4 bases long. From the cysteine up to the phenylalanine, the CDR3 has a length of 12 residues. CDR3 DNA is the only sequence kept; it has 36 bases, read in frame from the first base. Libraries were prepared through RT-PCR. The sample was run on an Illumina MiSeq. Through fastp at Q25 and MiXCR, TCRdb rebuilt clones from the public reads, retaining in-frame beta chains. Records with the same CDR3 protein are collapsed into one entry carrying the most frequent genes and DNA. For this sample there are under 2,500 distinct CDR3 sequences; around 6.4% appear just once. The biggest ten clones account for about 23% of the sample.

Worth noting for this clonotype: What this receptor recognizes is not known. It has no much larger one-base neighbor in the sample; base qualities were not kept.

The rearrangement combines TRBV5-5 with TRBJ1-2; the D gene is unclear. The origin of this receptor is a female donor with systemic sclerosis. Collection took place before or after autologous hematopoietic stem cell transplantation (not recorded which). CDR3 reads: CASSLRDYGYTF. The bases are TGTGCCAGCAGCTTGCGAGACTATGGCTACACCTTC.